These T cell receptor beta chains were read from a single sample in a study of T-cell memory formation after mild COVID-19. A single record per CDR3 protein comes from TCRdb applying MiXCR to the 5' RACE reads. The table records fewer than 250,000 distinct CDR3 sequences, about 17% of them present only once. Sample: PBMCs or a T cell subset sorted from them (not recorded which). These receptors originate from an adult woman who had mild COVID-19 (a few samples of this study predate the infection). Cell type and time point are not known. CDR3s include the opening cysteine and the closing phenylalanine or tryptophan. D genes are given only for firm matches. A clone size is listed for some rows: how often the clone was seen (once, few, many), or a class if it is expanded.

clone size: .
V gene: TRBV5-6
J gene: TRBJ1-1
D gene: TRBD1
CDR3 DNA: TGTGCCAGCAGCAAGCAGGGGGGGCGGAACACTGAAGCTTTCTTT
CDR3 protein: CASSKQGGRNTEAFF

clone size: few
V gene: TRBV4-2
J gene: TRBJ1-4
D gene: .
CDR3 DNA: TGTGCCAGCAGCCAAGAGACGGATACTAATGAAAAACTGTTTTTT
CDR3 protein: CASSQETDTNEKLFF

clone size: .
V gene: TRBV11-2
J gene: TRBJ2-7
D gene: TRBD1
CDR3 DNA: TGTGCCAGCAGCTCAGGGACAGGGGGGACCTACGAGCAGTACTTC
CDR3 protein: CASSSGTGGTYEQYF

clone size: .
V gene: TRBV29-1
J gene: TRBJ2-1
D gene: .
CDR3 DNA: TGCAGCGCCGTAATCCTGGGTAATGAGCAGTTCTTC
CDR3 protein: CSAVILGNEQFF

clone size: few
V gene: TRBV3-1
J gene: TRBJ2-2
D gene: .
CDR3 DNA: TGTGCCAGCAGCCCCCCGAGCAGTGGAAACGGGGAGCTGTTTTTT
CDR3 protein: CASSPPSSGNGELFF

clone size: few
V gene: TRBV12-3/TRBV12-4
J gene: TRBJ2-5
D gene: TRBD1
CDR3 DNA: TGTGCCAGCCGCGGGGGACAGGGCCCAGAGACCCAGTACTTC
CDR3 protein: CASRGGQGPETQYF

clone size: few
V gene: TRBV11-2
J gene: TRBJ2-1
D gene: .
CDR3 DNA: TGTGCCAGCAGCCCCGTCCCATCCCCATACAATGAGCAGTTCTTC
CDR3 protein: CASSPVPSPYNEQFF

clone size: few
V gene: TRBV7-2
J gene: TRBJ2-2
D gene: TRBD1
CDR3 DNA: TGTGCCAGCAGCTACCGGGACAGGAACACCGGGGAGCTGTTTTTT
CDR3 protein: CASSYRDRNTGELFF

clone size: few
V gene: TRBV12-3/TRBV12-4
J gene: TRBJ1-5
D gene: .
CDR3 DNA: TGTGCCAGCAGTTCCTTCGGGACATATAGCAATCAGCCCCAGCATTTT
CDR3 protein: CASSSFGTYSNQPQHF

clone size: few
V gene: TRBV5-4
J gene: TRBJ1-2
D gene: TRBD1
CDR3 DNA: TGTGCCAGCAGCTCCCCCGCGGGGACAGGGGGGCCCTATGGCTACACCTTC
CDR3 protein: CASSSPAGTGGPYGYTF

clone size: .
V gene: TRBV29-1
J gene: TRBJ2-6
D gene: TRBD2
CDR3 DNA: TGCAGCGTTAACGGGGGGTCTAACGTCCTGACTTTC
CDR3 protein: CSVNGGSNVLTF

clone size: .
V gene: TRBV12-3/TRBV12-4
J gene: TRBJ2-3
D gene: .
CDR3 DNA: TGTGCCAGCACTGGGGCGGTCCACACAGATACGCAGTATTTT
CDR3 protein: CASTGAVHTDTQYF

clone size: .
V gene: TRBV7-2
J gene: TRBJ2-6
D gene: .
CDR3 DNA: TGTGCCAGCAGCACACCGGGACGGCGGTCCGCTGGGGCCAACGTCCTGACTTTC
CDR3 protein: CASSTPGRRSAGANVLTF

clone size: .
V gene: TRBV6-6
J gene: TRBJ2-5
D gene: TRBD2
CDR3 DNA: TGTGCCAGCAATCGCGACGCCCGGACTAGCGTGACCCAGTACTTC
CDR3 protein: CASNRDARTSVTQYF

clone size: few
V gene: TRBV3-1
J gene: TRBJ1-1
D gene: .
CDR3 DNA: TGTGCCAGCCGGGGGGCGGACGAAGCTTTCTTT
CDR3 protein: CASRGADEAFF

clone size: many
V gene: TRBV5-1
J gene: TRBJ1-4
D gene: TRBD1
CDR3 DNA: TGCGCCAGCAGCTTCGGGACAGGAATGAATAATGAAAAACTGTTTTTT
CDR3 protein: CASSFGTGMNNEKLFF

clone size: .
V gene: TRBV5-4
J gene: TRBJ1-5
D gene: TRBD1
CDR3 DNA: TGTGCCAGCAGCTTACAGGGGATGAACCAGCCCCAGCATTTT
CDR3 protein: CASSLQGMNQPQHF

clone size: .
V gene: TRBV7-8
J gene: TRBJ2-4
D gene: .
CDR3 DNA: TGTGCCAGCAGCTTGATGTCCGGCGAGGACATTCAGTACTTC
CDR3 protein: CASSLMSGEDIQYF

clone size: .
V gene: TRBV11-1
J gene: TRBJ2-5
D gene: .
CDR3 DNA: TGTGCCAGCAGTGCTTATAGCGGTTTAGGAGAAACCCAGTACTTC
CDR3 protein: CASSAYSGLGETQYF

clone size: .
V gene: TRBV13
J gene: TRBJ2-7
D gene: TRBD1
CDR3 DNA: TGTGCCAGCAGGTCAAGGGCAGGGGGCTCCTACGAGCAGTACTTC
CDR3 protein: CASRSRAGGSYEQYF

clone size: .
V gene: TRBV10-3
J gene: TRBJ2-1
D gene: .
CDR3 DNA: TGTGCCATCAGTGCGGTCGGGACTCACTACAATGAGCAGTTCTTC
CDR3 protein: CAISAVGTHYNEQFF

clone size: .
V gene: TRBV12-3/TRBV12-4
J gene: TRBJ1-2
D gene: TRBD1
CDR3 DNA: TGTGCCAGTCGGGGACAGGGGAAGGGCGACTATGGCTACACCTTC
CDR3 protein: CASRGQGKGDYGYTF

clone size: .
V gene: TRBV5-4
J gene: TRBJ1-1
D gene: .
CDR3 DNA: TGTGCCAGCAGCTTGGATAAAACTGAAGCTTTCTTT
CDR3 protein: CASSLDKTEAFF

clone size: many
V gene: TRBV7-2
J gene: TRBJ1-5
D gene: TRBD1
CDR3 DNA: TGTGCCAGCAGCTTAAACAGGGGGATGGGTCAGCCCCAGCATTTT
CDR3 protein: CASSLNRGMGQPQHF

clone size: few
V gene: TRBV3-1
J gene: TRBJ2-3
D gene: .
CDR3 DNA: TGTGCCAGCAGCCTTGTAGCGGGACAGGGACAGTATTTT
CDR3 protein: CASSLVAGQGQYF

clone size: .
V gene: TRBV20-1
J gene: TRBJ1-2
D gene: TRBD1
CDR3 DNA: TGCAGTGCTCAGAAGGCGGCAGGGGGTTGGTATGGCTACACCTTC
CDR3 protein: CSAQKAAGGWYGYTF

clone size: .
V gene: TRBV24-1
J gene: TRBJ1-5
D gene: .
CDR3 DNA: TGTGCCACCAGTGTGGCAGGAAATCAGCCCCAGCATTTT
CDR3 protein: CATSVAGNQPQHF

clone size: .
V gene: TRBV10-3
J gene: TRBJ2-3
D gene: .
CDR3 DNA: TGTGCCATCAGCCCCCGGGGTGCTAGCACAGATACGCAGTATTTT
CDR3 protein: CAISPRGASTDTQYF

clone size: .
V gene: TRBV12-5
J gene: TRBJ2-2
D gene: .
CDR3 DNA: TGTGCTAGTGGTTTGGTAATCTCTTTCGGGGAGCTGTTTTTT
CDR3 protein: CASGLVISFGELFF

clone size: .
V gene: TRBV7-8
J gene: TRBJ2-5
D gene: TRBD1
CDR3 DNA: TGTGCCAGCAGCTGGGGACAGGGCAGTCAAGAGACCCAGTACTTC
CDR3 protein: CASSWGQGSQETQYF

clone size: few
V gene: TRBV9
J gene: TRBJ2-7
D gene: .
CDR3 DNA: TGTGCCAGCAGCGTAGGAGTGACCTCTGATGAGCAGTACTTC
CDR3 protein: CASSVGVTSDEQYF

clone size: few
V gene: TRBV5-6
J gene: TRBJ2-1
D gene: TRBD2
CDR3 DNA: TGTGCCAGCAGCGTACTAGCGGGTCAGAATGAGCAGTTCTTC
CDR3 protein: CASSVLAGQNEQFF

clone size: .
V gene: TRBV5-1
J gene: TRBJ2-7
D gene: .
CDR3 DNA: TGCGCCAGCATCACCGGGACCTCACTCTCCTACGAGCAGTACTTC
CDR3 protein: CASITGTSLSYEQYF

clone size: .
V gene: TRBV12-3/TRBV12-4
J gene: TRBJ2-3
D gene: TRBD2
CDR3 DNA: TGTGCCAGCAGTTTCCGCGGGGGGGCTTTAGATACGCAGTATTTT
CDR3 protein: CASSFRGGALDTQYF

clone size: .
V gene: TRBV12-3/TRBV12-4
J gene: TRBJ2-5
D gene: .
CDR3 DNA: TGTGCCAGCAGCCGGAACGAGGGGACCCAGTACTTC
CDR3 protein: CASSRNEGTQYF

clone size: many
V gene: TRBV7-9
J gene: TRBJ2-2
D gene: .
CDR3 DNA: TGTGCCAGCAGGTTTGACGGGGACACCGGGGAGCTGTTTTTT
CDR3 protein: CASRFDGDTGELFF

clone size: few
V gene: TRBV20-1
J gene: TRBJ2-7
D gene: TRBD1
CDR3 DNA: TGCAGTGCTGGGACAGTTTTTCGGCCAACATCCGAGCAGTACTTC
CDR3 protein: CSAGTVFRPTSEQYF

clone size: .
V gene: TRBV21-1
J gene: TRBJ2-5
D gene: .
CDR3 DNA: TGTGCCAGCAGCAAAGTTCTGTCCGGCGGAATGTGGACCCAGTACTTC
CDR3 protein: CASSKVLSGGMWTQYF

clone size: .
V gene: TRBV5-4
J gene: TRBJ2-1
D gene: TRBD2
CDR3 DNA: TGTGCCAGCAGCTTGGTTGGCGGGAGGGTCCCCAATGAGCAGTTCTTC
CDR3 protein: CASSLVGGRVPNEQFF

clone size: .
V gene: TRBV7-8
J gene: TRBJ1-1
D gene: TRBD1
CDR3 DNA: TGTGCCAGCACACGCCAGGGGGCTCGGAACACTGAAGCTTTCTTT
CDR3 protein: CASTRQGARNTEAFF

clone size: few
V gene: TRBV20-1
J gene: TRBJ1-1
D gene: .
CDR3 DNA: TGCAGTGCTTGGCCTGACACTGAAGCTTTCTTT
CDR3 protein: CSAWPDTEAFF

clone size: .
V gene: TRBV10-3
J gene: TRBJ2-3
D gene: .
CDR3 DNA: TGTGCCACCGGAGCGGCAGTCACAGATACGCAGTATTTT
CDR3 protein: CATGAAVTDTQYF

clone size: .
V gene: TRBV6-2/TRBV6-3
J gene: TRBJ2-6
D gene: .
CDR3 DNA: TGTGCCAGCAGACCACCAGGTTCCTCTGGGGCCAACGTCCTGACTTTC
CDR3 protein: CASRPPGSSGANVLTF

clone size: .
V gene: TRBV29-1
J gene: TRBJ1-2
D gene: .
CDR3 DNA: TGCAGCGTCCAGGGTTTGGGTGGCTACACCTTC
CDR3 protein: CSVQGLGGYTF

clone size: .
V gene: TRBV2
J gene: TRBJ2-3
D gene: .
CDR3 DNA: TGTGCCAGCGGGATCACAGATACGCAGTATTTT
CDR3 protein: CASGITDTQYF

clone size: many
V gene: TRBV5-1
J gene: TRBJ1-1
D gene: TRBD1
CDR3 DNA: TGCGCCAGCAGCTTGGGGACAGGGCCGAACACTGAAGCTTTCTTT
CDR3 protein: CASSLGTGPNTEAFF

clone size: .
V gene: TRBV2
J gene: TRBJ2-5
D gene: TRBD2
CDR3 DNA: TGTGCCAGCAGTCGACTAGCGGAAAGGGTGACCCAGTACTTC
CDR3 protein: CASSRLAERVTQYF

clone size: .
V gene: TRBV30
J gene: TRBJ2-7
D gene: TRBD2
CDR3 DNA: TGTGCCTGGAGTGCCCAGCGGGATGGTGAGCAGTACTTC
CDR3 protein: CAWSAQRDGEQYF

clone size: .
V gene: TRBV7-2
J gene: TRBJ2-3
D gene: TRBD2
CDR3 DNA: TGTGCCAGCAGCTTAGTCCCTCGGGGAGCGGGGGCCCGGGATACGCAGTATTTT
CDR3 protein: CASSLVPRGAGARDTQYF

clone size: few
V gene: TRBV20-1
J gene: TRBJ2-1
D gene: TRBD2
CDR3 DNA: TGCAGTGCCCACGGCGGTGGGACTAGCGGGACCAGCTCCTACAATGAGCAGTTCTTC
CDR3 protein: CSAHGGGTSGTSSYNEQFF

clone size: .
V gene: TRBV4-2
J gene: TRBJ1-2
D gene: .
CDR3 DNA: TGTGCCAGCAGCCAAGATGGTGGGTTGAACTATGGCTACACCTTC
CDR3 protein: CASSQDGGLNYGYTF

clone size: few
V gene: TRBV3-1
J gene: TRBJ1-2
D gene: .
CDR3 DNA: TGTGCCAGCACGTCGACGGGGGGCTATGGCTACACCTTC
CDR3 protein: CASTSTGGYGYTF

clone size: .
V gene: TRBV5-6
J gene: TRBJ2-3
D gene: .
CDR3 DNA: TGTGCCAGCAGCTCGCTGGGACATCCCTCCACAGATACGCAGTATTTT
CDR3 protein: CASSSLGHPSTDTQYF

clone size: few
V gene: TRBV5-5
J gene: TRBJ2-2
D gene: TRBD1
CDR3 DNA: TGTGCCAGCAGCGCCGGGACAGGGTTGACCGGGGAGCTGTTTTTT
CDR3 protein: CASSAGTGLTGELFF

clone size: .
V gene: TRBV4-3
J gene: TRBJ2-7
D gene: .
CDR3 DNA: TGCGCCAGCAGCCAAACCTTACTAGCTGACTACGAGCAGTACTTC
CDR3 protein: CASSQTLLADYEQYF

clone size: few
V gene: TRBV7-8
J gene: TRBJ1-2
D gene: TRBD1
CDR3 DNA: TGTGCCAGCAGCTTAGTTCGGACAGGGGACTATGGCTACACCTTC
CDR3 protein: CASSLVRTGDYGYTF

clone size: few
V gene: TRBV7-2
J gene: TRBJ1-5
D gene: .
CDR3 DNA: TGTGCCAGCAGCTTAGCAGACAGCGATCAGCCCCAGCATTTT
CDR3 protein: CASSLADSDQPQHF

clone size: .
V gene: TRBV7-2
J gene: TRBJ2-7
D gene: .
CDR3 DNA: TGTGCCAGCAGCTTAGGACAGCCCCGGGGCGAGCAGTACTTC
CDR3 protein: CASSLGQPRGEQYF